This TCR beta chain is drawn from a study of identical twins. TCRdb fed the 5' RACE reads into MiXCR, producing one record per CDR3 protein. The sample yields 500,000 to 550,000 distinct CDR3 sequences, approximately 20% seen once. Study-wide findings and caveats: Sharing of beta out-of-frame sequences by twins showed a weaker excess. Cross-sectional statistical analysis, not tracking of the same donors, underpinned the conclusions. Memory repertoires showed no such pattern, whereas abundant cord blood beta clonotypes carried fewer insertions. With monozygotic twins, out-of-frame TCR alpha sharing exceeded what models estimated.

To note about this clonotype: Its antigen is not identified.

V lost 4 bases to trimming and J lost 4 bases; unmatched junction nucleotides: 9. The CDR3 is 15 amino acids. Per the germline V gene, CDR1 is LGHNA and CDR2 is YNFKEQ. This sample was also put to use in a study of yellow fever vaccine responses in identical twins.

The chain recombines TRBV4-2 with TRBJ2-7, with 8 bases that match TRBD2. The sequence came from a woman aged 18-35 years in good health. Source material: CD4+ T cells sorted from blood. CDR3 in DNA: TGTGCCAGCAGCCCCTCGGGACTAGGAATTTACGAGCAGTACTTC. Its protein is CASSPSGLGIYEQYF.